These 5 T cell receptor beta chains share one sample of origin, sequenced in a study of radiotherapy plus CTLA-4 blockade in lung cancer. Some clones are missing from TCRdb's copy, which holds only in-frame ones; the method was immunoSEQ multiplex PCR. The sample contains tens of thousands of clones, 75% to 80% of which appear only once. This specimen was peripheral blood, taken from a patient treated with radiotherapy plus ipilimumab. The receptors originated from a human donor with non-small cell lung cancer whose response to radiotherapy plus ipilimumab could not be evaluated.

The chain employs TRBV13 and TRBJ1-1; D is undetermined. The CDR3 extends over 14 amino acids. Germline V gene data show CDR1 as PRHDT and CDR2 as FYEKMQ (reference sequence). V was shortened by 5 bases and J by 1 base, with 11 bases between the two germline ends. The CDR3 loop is CASSVDPGNTEAFF. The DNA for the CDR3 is TGTGCCAGCAGCGTAGACCCGGGGAACACTGAAGCTTTCTTT.

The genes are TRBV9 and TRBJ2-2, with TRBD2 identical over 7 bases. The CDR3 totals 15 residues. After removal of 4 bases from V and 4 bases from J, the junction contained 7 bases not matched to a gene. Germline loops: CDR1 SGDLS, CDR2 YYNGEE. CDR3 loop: CASSFGLELTGELFF. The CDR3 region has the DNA TGTGCCAGCAGCTTCGGACTAGAGCTCACCGGGGAGCTGTTTTTT.

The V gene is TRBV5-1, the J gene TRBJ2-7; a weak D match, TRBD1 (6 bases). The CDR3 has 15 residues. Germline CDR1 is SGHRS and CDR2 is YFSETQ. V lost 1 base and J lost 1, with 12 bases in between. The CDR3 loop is CASSLQGQFSYEQYF. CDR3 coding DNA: TGCGCCAGCAGCTTGCAGGGGCAATTTTCCTACGAGCAGTACTTC.

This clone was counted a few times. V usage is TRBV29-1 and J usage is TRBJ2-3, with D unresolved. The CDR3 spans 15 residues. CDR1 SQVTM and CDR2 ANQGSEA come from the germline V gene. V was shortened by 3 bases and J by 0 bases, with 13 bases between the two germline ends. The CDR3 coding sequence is TGCAGCGTTGACTTTTCGGAGTCTAGCACAGATACGCAGTATTTT. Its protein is CSVDFSESSTDTQYF.

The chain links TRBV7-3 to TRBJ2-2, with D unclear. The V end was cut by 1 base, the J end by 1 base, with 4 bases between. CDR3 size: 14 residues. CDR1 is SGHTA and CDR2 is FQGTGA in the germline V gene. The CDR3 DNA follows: TGTGCCAGCAGCTTAATTCTGAACACCGGGGAGCTGTTTTTT. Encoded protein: CASSLILNTGELFF.